These 5 T cell receptor beta chains share one sample of origin, sequenced in a study of T cell responses to AZD1222 COVID-19 vaccine. The repertoire was sequenced with immunoSEQ multiplex PCR; TCRdb's copy has only in-frame clones and lacks some. The sample consists of over 80,000 clones, 75% to 90% of them appearing once. This specimen was peripheral blood, taken on day 0 of AZD1222 vaccination. The receptors originated from an adult in good health.

V gene TRBV30 combines with J gene TRBJ2-3; possibly TRBD1 for D (5 bases). Germline V gene sequence: CDR1 GTSNPN, CDR2 SVGIG (reference sequence). The CDR3 is 13 residues long. Trimming removed 3 bases from V and 1 base from J, with 8 bases in between. DNA of the CDR3: TGTGCCTGGAGGGGGCAGGGCACAGATACGCAGTATTTT. Translated, it gives CAWRGQGTDTQYF. Drawing the rest from reference TRBV30 and TRBJ2-3, the complete variable domain is SQTIHQWPATLVQPVGSPLSLECTVEGTSNPNLYWYRQAAGRGLQLLFYSVGIGQISSEVPQNLSASRPQDRQFILSSKKLLLSDSGFYLCAWRGQGTDTQYFGPGTRLTVL.

This chain uses TRBV12-3 or TRBV12-4 with TRBJ2-7, with a tentative D call TRBD2 (6 bases). The length of the CDR3 is 11 residues. Trimming stripped 6 bases from V and 6 bases from J, with 9 bases between. This chain's CDR3 is CASSGGLEQYF. CDR3 bases: TGTGCCAGCAGCGGAGGGCTCGAGCAGTACTTC.

The gene calls are TRBV4-3 and TRBJ2-1, with TRBD1 as a possible D gene (8 bases). The length of the CDR3 is 16 residues. The V end was cut by 3 bases, the J end by 1 base, with 13 bases between. CDR1 is LGHNA, CDR2 YSLEER, per germline. The CDR3 coding sequence is TGCGCCAGCAGCCAGCACAGGGGGGGGTCCTACAATGAGCAGTTCTTC. Residues: CASSQHRGGSYNEQFF.

This clone was recorded once. Here the CDR3 reads CASSLQGRDQPQHF. The CDR3 nucleotides are TGTGCCAGCAGCTTACAGGGAAGGGATCAGCCCCAGCATTTT. The J gene is TRBJ1-5, the V gene TRBV7-9, with D perhaps TRBD1 (5 bases). CDR3 length equals 14 residues. Germline V gives CDR1 SEHNR, CDR2 FQNEAQ (reference sequence). V was clipped by 2 bases and J by 5 bases, with 10 bases between them.

V gene TRBV9 combines with J gene TRBJ2-2, with D perhaps matching TRBD1 (7 bases). Trimming pared 6 bases from V and 0 bases from J, leaving 15 bases between. CDR1 SGDLS and CDR2 YYNGEE come from the germline V gene. The CDR3 runs 16 residues. The DNA of the CDR3 is TGTGCCAGCAAGGAGGGGGCTAGCGCGAACACCGGGGAGCTGTTTTTT. Protein product: CASKEGASANTGELFF.